This T cell receptor (beta chain) appears in the sequencing data of a study of tumor-infiltrating lymphocytes in primary liver carcinoma. Germline V gives CDR1 SGHAT, CDR2 FQNNGV. The CDR3 covers 14 residues. Notes on this clonotype: Compared with germline, one end of the junction differs, possibly owing to a read error.

Synthesis of TCR beta cDNA was carried out from 450 to 500 ng total RNA with a constant-region primer. Three-round nested multiplex PCR performed with slightly modified ARM-PCR produced the TCR beta libraries. Amplification in the first two PCR rounds was performed using TRBV1-TRBV30 forward primers and a C-beta reverse primer for approximately 10 cycles each. TCRdb passed the multiplex PCR reads through MiXCR, listing each CDR3 protein once. The sample records 50,000 or so distinct CDR3 sequences, roughly 80% being singletons. Unsorted bulk tissue of about 18-32 mg yielded co-extracted RNA and DNA.

Sequencing was carried out using liver tumor tissue from sampling region 5. Indicated subset: tumor region T5, tumor centre. The chain is built from TRBV11-2 and TRBJ1-6; the D gene is possibly TRBD1 (6 bases). The clonotype originates from a man aged 40-49 years with primary liver carcinoma and hepatitis B virus infection. The CDR3 DNA reads as TGTGCCAGCAGCTTATACGGGGGGCTTTCACCCTTCCACTTT. Translation: CASSLYGGLSPFHF.